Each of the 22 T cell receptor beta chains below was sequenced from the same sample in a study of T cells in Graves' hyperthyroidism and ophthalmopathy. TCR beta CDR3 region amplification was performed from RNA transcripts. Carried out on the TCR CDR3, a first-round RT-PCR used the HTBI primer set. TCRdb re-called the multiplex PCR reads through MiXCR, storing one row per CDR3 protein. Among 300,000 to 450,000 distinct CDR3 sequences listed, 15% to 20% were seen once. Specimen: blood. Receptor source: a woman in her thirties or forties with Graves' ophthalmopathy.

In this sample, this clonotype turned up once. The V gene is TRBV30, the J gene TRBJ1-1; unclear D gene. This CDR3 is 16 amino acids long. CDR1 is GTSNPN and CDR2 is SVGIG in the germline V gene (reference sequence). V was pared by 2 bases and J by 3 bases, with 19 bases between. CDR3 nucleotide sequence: TGTGCCTGGAGTCCCAATGGGCGGATAATGGACACTGAAGCTTTCTTT. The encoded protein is CAWSPNGRIMDTEAFF. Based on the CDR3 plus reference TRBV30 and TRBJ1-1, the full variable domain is SQTIHQWPATLVQPVGSPLSLECTVEGTSNPNLYWYRQAAGRGLQLLFYSVGIGQISSEVPQNLSASRPQDRQFILSSKKLLLSDSGFYLCAWSPNGRIMDTEAFFGQGTRLTVV.

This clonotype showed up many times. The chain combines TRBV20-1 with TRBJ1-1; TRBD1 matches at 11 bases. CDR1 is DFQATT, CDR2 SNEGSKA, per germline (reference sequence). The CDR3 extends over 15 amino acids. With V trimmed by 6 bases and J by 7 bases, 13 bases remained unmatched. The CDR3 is CSAPYRTGGGFEAFF. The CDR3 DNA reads TGCAGTGCACCCTACCGGACAGGGGGCGGATTTGAAGCTTTCTTT.

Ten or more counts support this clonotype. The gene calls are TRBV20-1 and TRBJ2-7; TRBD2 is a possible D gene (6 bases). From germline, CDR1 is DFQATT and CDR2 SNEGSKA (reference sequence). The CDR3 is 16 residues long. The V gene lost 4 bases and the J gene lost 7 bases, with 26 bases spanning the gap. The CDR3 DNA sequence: TGCAGTGCTACTCCCCCCGCGGGACCCAGTTTGTTGGAGCAGTACTTC. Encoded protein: CSATPPAGPSLLEQYF.

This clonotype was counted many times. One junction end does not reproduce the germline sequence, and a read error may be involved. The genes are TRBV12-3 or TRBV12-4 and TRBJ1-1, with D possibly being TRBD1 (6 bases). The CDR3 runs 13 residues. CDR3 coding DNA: TGTGCCAGCATTTTGAGGGGGAACGCTGAAGCTTTCTTT. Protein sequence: CASILRGNAEAFF.

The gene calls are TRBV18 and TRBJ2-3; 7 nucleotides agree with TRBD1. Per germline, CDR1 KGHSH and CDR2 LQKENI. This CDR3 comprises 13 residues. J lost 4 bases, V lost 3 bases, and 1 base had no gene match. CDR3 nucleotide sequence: TGTGCCAGCTCACCCACAGGGGCAGATACGCAGTATTTT. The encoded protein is CASSPTGADTQYF.

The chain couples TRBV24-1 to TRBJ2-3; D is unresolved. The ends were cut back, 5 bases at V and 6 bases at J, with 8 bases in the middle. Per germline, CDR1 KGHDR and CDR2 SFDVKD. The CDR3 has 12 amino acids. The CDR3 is CATSARWDTQYF. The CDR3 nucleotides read TGTGCCACCAGTGCTCGGTGGGATACGCAGTATTTT.

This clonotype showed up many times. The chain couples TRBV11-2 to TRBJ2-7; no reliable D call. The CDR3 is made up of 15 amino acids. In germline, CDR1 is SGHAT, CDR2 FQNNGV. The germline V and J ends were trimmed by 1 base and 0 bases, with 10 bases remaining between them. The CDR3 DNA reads TGTGCCAGCAGCTTAGGGATACAAAGCTCCTACGAGCAGTACTTC. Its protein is CASSLGIQSSYEQYF.

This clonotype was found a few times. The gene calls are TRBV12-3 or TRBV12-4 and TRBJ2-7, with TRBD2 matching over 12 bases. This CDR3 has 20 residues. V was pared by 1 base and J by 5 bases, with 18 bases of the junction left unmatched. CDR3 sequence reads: CASSLVIPSSGRAYSNEQYF. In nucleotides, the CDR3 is TGTGCCAGCAGTTTAGTCATCCCTTCTAGCGGGAGGGCGTATTCAAACGAGCAGTACTTC.

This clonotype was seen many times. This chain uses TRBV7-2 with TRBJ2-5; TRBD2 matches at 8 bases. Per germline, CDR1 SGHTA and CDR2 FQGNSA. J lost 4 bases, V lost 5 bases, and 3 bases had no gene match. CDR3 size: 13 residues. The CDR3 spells CASSGLAGETQYF. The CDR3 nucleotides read TGTGCCAGCAGCGGACTAGCCGGAGAGACCCAGTACTTC.

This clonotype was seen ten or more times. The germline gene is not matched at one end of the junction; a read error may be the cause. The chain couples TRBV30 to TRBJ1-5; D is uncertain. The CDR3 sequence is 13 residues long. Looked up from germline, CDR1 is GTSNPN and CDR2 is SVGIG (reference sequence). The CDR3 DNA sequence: TGTGCCTGGAGTTTGGCAGGCAACCAGCCCCAGCATTTT. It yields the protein CAWSLAGNQPQHF. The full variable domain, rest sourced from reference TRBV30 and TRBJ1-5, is SQTIHQWPATLVQPVGSPLSLECTVEGTSNPNLYWYRQAAGRGLQLLFYSVGIGQISSEVPQNLSASRPQDRQFILSSKKLLLSDSGFYLCAWSLAGNQPQHFGDGTRLSIL.

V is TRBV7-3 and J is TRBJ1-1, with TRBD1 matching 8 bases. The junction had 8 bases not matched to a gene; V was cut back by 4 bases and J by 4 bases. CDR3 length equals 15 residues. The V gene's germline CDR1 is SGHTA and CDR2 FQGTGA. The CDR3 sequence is CASSSNRGKGTEAFF. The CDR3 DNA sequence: TGTGCCAGCAGCTCAAACAGGGGGAAGGGCACTGAAGCTTTCTTT.

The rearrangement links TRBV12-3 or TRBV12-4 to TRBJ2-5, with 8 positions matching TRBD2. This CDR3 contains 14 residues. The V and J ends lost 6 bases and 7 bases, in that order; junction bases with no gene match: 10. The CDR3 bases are TGTGCCAGCAGCCGTCCGGGACTAGATGGGACCCAGTACTTC. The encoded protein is CASSRPGLDGTQYF.

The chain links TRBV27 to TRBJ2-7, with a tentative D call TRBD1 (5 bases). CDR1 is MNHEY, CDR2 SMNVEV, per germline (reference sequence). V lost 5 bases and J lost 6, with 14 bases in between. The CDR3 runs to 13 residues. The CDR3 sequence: CASSRSRASEQYF. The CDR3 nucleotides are TGTGCCAGCAGTCGGAGCAGGGCGTCCGAGCAGTACTTC.

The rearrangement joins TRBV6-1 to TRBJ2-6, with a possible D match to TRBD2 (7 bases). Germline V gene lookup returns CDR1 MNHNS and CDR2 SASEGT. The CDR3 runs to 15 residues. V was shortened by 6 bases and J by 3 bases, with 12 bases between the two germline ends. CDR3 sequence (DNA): TGTGCCAGCAGAATCGGGGGGCTTGGGGCCAACGTCCTGACTTTC. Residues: CASRIGGLGANVLTF.

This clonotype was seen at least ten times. The DNA of the CDR3 is TGTGCCAGTAGTATAGAACAGGGGAACACTGAAGCTTTCTTT. Amino acid sequence: CASSIEQGNTEAFF. The J gene is TRBJ1-1, the V gene TRBV19; a possible D gene is TRBD1 (6 bases). This CDR3 has 14 residues. Trimming took off 0 bases at V and 1 base at J, with 6 bases between the two ends. Germline CDR1 and CDR2: LNHDA and SQIVND (reference sequence).

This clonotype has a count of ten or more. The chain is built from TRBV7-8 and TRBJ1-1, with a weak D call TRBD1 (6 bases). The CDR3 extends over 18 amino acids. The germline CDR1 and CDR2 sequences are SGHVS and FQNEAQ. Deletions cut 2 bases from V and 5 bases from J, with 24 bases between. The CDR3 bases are TGTGCCAGCAGCTTAAGGGTGGCGGACAGTTCTGGTTGGACTGAAGCTTTCTTT. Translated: CASSLRVADSSGWTEAFF.

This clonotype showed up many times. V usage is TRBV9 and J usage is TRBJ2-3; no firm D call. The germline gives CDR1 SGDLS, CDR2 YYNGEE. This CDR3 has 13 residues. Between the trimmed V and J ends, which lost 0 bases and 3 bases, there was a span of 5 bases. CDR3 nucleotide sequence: TGTGCCAGCAGCGTAGTTCAGACAGATACGCAGTATTTT. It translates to CASSVVQTDTQYF.

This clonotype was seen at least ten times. The CDR3 DNA reads as TGCAGTGCTAGAGAGGTGGCGTTGGGCATAGATGGCTACACCTTC. Translated: CSAREVALGIDGYTF. The chain recombines TRBV20-1 with TRBJ1-2; D unresolved. CDR3 size: 15 residues. Per the germline V gene, CDR1 is DFQATT and CDR2 is SNEGSKA (reference sequence). Trimming shortened V by 0 bases and J by 6 bases, and 17 bases separated the two germline ends.

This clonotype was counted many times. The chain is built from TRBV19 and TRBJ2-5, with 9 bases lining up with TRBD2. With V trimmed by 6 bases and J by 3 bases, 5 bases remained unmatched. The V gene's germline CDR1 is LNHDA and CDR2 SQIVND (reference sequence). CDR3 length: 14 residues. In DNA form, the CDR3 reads TGTGCCAGTAGCCGACTAGCGGTCGAAGAGACCCAGTACTTC. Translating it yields CASSRLAVEETQYF.

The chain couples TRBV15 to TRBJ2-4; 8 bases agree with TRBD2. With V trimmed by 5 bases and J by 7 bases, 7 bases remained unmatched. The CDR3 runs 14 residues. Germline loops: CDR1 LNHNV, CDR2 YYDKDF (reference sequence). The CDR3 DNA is TGTGCCACCAGCGCCGGGACTAGGTCGAACATTCAGTACTTC. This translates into CATSAGTRSNIQYF.

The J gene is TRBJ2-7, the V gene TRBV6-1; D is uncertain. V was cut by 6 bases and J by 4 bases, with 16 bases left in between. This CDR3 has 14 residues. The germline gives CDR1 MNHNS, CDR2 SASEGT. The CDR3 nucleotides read TGTGCCAGCAGCCTGACCCGAGGACCTTACGAGCAGTACTTC. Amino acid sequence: CASSLTRGPYEQYF.

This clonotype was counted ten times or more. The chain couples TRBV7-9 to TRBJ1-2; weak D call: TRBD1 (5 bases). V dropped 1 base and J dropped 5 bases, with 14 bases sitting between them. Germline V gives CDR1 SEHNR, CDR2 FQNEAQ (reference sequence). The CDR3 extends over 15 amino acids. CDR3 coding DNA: TGTGCCAGCAGCTTAGAAAAGGGGCGTCCATATGGCTACACCTTC. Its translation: CASSLEKGRPYGYTF.